This section outlines one T cell receptor (beta chain) sequence together with its context. The sample is drawn from a study of CD8+ T cells in alopecia areata. The CDR3 length is 17 residues. The trim removed 1 base at V and 5 bases at J, leaving 11 bases unmatched. Germline V gene data show CDR1 as SGHTA and CDR2 as FQGNSA. Alopecia areata patients provided lesional scalp punch biopsies and peripheral blood, both collected for the study. Isolated RNA was reverse transcribed into cDNA used as the sequencing template. Sequenced by immunoSEQ multiplex PCR; TCRdb stores in-frame clones only, minus some. The table lists 7,500 to 10,000 clones, 55% to 75% of them singletons, with 13% to 15% in the top ten.

The TCR comes from a human donor with alopecia areata. Material for sequencing was skin. The chain employs TRBV7-2 and TRBJ2-5; 9 bases map to TRBD2. The CDR3: CASSLGGRRGRGETQYF. CDR3 nucleotides: TGTGCCAGCAGCTTAGGAGGGCGTCGCGGGAGGGGGGAGACCCAGTACTTC.